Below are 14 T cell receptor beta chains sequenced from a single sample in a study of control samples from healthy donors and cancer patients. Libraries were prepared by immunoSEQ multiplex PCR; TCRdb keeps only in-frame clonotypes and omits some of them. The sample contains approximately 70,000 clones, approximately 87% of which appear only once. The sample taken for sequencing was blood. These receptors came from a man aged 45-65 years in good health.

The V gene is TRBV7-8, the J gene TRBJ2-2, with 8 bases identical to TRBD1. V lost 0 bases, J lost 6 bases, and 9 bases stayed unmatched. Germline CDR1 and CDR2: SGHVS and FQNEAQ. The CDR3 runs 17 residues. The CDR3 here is CASSLARRQGISGELFF. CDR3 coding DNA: TGTGCCAGCAGCTTAGCGAGGAGACAGGGGATATCCGGGGAGCTGTTTTTT.

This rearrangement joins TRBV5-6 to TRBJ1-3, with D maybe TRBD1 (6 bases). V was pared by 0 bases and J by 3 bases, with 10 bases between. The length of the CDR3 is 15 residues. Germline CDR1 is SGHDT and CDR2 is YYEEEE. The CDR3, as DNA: TGTGCCAGCAGCTTGGTGGGGGCTCATGGAAACACCATATATTTT. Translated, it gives CASSLVGAHGNTIYF.

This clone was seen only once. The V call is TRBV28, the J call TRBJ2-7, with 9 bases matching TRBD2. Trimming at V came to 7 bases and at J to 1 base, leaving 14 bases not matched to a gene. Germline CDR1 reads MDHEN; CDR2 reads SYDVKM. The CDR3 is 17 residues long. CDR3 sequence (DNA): TGTGCCAGCACTAAAAGGGGTAGCGGGGGCGCTTCCTACGAGCAGTACTTC. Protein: CASTKRGSGGASYEQYF.

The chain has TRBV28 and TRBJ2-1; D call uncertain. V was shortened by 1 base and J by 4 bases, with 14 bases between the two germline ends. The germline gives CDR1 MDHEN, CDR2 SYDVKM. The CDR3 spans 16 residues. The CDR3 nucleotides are TGTGCCAGCAGTTTATCCTCAGGCCTGAAGTACAATGAGCAGTTCTTC. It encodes CASSLSSGLKYNEQFF. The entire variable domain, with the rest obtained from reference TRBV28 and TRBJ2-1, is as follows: DVKVTQSSRYLVKRTGEKVFLECVQDMDHENMFWYRQDPGLGLRLIYFSYDVKMKEKGDIPEGYSVSREKKERFSLILESASTNQTSMYLCASSLSSGLKYNEQFFGPGTRLTVL.

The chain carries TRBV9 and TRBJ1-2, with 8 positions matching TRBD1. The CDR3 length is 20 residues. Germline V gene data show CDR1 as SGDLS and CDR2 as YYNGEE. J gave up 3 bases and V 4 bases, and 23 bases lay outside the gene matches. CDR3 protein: CASSPRPSRRGPIGDYGYTF. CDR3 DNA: TGTGCCAGCAGCCCTCGCCCTTCGCGCAGGGGGCCGATAGGGGACTATGGCTACACCTTC.

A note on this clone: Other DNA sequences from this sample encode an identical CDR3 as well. The DNA for the CDR3 is TGTGCCAGTAAGGACCGGGGATATTCCTACGAGCAGTACTTC. It specifies CASKDRGYSYEQYF. V gene TRBV19 combines with J gene TRBJ2-7; perhaps TRBD2 as D (5 bases). This CDR3 is built from 14 residues. V lost 7 bases, J lost 1 base, and 14 bases lay in between. Germline values: CDR1 LNHDA, CDR2 SQIVND (reference sequence). Full variable domain (remainder filled in from reference TRBV19 and TRBJ2-7): DGGITQSPKYLFRKEGQNVTLSCEQNLNHDAMYWYRQDPGQGLRLIYYSQIVNDFQKGDIAEGYSVSREKKESFPLTVTSAQKNPTAFYLCASKDRGYSYEQYFGPGTRLTVT.

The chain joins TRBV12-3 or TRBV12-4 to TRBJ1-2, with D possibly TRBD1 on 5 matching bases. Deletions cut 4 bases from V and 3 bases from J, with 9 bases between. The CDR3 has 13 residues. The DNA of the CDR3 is TGTGCCAGCAGTTCCTGGGACGACTATGGCTACACCTTC. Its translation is CASSSWDDYGYTF.

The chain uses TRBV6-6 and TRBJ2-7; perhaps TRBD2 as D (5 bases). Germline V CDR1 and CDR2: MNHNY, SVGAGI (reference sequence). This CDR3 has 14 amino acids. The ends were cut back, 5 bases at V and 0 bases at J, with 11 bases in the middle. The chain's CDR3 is CASSGLSVSYEQYF. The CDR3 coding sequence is TGTGCCAGCAGTGGCCTTAGCGTCTCCTACGAGCAGTACTTC.

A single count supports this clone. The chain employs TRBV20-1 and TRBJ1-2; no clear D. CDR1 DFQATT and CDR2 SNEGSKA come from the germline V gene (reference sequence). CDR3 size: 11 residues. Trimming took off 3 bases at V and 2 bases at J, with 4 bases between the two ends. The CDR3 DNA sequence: TGCAGTGCTAGGGAGAACTATGGCTACACCTTC. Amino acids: CSARENYGYTF.

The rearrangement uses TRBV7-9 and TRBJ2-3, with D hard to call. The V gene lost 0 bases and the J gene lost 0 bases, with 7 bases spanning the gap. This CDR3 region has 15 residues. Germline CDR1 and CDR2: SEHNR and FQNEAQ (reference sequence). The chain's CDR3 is CASSLAQYSTDTQYF. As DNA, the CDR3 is TGTGCCAGCAGCTTAGCTCAATACAGCACAGATACGCAGTATTTT.

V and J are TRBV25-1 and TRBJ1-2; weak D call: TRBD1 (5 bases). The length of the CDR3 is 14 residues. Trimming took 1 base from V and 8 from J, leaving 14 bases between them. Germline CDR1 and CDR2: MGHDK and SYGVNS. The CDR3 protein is CASSELPGSGGYTF. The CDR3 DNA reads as TGTGCCAGCAGTGAATTGCCAGGGAGCGGCGGCTACACCTTC.

As DNA, the CDR3 is TGTGCCAGTAGTATATTGGCAGGGTACACCGGGGAGCTGTTTTTT. It is translated as CASSILAGYTGELFF. This chain connects TRBV19 to TRBJ2-2, with D tentatively TRBD1 (5 bases). The CDR3 is made up of 15 amino acids. From germline, CDR1 is LNHDA and CDR2 SQIVND (reference sequence). Trimming shortened V by 2 bases and J by 3 bases, and 10 bases separated the two germline ends. Supplemented by reference TRBV19 and TRBJ2-2, the full variable domain reads DGGITQSPKYLFRKEGQNVTLSCEQNLNHDAMYWYRQDPGQGLRLIYYSQIVNDFQKGDIAEGYSVSREKKESFPLTVTSAQKNPTAFYLCASSILAGYTGELFFGEGSRLTVL.

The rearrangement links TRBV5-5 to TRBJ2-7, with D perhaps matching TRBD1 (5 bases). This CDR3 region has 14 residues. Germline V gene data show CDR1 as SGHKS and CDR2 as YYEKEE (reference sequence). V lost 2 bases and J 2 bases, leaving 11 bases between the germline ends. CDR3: CASSLGVGTYEQYF. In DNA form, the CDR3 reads TGTGCCAGCAGCTTAGGGGTGGGAACCTACGAGCAGTACTTC. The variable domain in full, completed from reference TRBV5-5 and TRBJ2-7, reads DAGVTQSPTHLIKTRGQQVTLRCSPISGHKSVSWYQQVLGQGPQFIFQYYEKEERGRGNFPDRFSARQFPNYSSELNVNALLLGDSALYLCASSLGVGTYEQYFGPGTRLTVT.

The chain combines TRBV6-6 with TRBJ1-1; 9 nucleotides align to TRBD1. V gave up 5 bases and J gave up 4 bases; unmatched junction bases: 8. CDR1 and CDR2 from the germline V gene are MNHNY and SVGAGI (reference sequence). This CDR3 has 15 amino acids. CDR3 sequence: CASSRGTGSPTEAFF. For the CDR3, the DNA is TGTGCCAGCAGTCGAGGGACAGGGAGCCCCACTGAAGCTTTCTTT.